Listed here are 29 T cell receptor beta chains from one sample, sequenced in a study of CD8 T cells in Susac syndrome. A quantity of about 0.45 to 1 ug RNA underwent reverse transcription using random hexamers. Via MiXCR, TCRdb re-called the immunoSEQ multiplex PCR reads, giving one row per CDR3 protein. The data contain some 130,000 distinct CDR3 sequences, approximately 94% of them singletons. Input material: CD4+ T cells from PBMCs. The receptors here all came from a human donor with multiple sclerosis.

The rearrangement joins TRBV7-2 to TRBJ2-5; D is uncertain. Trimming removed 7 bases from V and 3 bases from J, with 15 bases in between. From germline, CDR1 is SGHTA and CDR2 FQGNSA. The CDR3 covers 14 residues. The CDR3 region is CASTSSGSKETQYF. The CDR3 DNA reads TGTGCCAGCACCTCTTCCGGGTCAAAAGAGACCCAGTACTTC.

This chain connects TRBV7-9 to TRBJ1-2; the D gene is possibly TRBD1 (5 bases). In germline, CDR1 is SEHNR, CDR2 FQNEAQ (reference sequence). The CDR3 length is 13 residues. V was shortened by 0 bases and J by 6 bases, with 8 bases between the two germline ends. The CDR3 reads CASSLAGENGYTF. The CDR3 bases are TGTGCCAGCAGCTTAGCAGGGGAGAATGGCTACACCTTC.

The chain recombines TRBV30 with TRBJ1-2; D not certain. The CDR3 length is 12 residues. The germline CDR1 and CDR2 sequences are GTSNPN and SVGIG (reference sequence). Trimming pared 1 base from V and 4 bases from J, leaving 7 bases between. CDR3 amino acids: CAWSGIFYGYTF. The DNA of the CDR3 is TGTGCCTGGAGTGGCATTTTCTATGGCTACACCTTC.

CDR3 DNA sequence: TGCAGTGCTAGCCGGGGGTCTGCCTACGAGCAGTACTTC. It specifies CSASRGSAYEQYF. The chain is built from TRBV20-1 and TRBJ2-7, with TRBD2 as a possible D gene (6 bases). The CDR3 spans 13 residues. The germline V gene has CDR1 DFQATT and CDR2 SNEGSKA (reference sequence). V was pared by 3 bases and J by 2 bases, with 11 bases between.

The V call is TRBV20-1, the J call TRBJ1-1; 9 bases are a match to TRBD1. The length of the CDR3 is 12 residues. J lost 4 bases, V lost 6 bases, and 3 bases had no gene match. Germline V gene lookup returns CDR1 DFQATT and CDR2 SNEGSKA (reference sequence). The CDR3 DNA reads TGCAGTGCCGGGGACAGGGCCACTGAAGCTTTCTTT. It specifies CSAGDRATEAFF.

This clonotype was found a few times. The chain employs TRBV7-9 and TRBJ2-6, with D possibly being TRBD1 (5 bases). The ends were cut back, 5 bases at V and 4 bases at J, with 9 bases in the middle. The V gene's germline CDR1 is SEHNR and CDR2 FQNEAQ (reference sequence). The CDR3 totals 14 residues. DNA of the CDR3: TGTGCCAGCAGCCAGGGTTCCGGGGCCAACGTCCTGACTTTC. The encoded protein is CASSQGSGANVLTF.

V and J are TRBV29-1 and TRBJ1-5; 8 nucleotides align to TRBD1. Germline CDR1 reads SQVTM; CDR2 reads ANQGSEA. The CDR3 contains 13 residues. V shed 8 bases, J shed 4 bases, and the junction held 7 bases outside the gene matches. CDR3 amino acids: CSSSQGVNQPQHF. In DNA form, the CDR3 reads TGCAGCTCCTCACAGGGGGTTAATCAGCCCCAGCATTTT.

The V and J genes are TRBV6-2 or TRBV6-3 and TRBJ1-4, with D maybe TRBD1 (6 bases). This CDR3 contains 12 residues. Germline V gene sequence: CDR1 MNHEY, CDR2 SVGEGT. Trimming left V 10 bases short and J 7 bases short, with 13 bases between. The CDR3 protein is CATWRGIEKLFF. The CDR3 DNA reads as TGTGCCACCTGGAGGGGGATTGAAAAACTGTTTTTT.

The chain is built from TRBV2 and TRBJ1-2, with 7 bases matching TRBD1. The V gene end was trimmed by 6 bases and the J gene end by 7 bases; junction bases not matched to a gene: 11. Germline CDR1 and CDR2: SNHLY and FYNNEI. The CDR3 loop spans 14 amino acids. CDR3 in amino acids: CASRGTVGSGGYTF. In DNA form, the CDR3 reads TGTGCCAGCAGGGGGACAGTGGGTTCGGGTGGCTACACCTTC.

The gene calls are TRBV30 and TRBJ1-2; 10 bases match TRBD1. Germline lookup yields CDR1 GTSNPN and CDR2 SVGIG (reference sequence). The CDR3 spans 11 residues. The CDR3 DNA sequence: TGTGTCGGGACAGGGGTATCTGGCTACACCTTC. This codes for CVGTGVSGYTF.

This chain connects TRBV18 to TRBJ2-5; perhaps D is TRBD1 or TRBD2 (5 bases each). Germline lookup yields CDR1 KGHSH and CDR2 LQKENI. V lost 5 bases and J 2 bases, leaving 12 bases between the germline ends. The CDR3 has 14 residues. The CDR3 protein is CASSSGTEQETQYF. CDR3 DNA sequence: TGTGCCAGCTCATCCGGGACCGAACAAGAGACCCAGTACTTC.

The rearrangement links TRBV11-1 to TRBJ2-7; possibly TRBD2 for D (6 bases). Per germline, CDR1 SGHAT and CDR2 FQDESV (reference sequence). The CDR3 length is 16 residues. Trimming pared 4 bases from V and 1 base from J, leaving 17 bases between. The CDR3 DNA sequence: TGTGCCAGCAGCTCGGAAGTGGGGCGGGGATCCTACGAGCAGTACTTC. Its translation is CASSSEVGRGSYEQYF.

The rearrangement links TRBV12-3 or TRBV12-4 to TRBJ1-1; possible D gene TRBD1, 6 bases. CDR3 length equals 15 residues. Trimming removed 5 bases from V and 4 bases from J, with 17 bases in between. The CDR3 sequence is CASSPIQGGSTEAFF. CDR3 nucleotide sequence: TGTGCCAGCAGTCCCATACAGGGTGGGAGCACTGAAGCTTTCTTT.

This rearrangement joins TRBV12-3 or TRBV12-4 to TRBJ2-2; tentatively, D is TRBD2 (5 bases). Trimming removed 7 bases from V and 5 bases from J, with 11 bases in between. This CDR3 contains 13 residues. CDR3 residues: CASTSPGTGELFF. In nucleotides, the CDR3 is TGTGCCAGCACCTCGCCGGGGACCGGGGAGCTGTTTTTT.

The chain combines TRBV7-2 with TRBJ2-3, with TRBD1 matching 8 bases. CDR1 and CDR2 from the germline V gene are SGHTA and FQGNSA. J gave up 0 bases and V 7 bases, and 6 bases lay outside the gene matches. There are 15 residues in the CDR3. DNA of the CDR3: TGTGCCAGCACCGTCGACAGGGGAAGCACAGATACGCAGTATTTT. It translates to CASTVDRGSTDTQYF.

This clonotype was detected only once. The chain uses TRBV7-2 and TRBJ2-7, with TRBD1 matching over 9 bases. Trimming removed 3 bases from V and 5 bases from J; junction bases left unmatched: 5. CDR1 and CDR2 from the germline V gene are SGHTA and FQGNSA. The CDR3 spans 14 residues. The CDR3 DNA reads TGTGCCAGCAGCTTTCGGGGACAGGGAAACGAGCAGTACTTC. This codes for CASSFRGQGNEQYF.

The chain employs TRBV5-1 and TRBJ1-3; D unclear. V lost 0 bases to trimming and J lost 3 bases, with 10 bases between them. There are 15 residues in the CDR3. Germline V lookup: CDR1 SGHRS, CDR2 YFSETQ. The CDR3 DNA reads TGCGCCAGCAGCTTGGGAGGGTCGAATGGAAACACCATATATTTT. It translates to CASSLGGSNGNTIYF.

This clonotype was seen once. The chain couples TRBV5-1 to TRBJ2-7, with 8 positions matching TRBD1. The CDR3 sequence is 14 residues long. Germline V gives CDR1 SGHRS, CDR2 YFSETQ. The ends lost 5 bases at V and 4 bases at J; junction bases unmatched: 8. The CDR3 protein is CASSGTGQGYEQYF. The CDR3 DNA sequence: TGCGCCAGCAGTGGGACCGGACAGGGATACGAGCAGTACTTC.

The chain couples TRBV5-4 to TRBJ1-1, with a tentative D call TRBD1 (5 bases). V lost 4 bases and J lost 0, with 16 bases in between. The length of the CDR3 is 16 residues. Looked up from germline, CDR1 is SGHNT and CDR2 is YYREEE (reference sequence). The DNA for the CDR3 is TGTGCCAGCAGCACCGTATCCAGGGACCTGAACACTGAAGCTTTCTTT. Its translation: CASSTVSRDLNTEAFF. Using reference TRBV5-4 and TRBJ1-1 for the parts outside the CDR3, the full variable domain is ETGVTQSPTHLIKTRGQQVTLRCSSQSGHNTVSWYQQALGQGPQFIFQYYREEENGRGNFPPRFSGLQFPNYSSELNVNALELDDSALYLCASSTVSRDLNTEAFFGQGTRLTVV.

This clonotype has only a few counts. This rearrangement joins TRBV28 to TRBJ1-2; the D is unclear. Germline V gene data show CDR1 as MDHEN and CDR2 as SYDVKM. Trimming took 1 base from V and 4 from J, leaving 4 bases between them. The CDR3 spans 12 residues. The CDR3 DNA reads TGTGCCAGCAGTTTATCGGGCTATGGCTACACCTTC. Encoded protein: CASSLSGYGYTF.

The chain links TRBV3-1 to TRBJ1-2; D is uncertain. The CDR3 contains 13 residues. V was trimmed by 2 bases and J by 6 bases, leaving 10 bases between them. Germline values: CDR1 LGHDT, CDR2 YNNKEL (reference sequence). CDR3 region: CASSQRAGDGYTF. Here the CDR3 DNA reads TGTGCCAGCAGCCAACGGGCAGGCGATGGCTACACCTTC.

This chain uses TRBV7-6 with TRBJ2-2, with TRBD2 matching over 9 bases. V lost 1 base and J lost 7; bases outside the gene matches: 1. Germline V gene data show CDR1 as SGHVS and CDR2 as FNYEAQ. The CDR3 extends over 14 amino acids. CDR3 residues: CASSLGSGSGELFF. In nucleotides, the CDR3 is TGTGCCAGCAGCTTAGGTAGCGGGAGCGGGGAGCTGTTTTTT.

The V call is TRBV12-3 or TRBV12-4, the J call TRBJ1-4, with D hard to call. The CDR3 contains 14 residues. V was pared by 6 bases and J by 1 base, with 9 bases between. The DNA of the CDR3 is TGTGCCAGCAGGGGTGTCGTAACTAATGAAAAACTGTTTTTT. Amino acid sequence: CASRGVVTNEKLFF.

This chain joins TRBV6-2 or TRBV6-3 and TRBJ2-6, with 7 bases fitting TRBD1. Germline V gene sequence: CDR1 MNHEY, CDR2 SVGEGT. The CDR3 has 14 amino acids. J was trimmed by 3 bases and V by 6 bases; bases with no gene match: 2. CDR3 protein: CASRRGHGANVLTF. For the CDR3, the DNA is TGTGCCAGCAGAAGGGGGCATGGGGCCAACGTCCTGACTTTC.

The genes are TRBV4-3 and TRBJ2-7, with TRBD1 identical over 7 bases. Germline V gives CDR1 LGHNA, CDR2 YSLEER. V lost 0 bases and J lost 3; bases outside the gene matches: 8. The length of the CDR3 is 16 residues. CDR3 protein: CASSQDWGQRHYEQYF. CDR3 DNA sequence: TGCGCCAGCAGCCAAGATTGGGGACAGCGACACTACGAGCAGTACTTC.

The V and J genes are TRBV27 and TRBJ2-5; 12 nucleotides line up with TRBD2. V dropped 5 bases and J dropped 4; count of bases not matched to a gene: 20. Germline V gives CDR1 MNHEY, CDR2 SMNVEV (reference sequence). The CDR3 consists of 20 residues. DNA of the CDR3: TGTGCCAGCAGTCCCGGGATTCTAGCGGGGGGGCCCAGGGCAAGAGAGACCCAGTACTTC. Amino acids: CASSPGILAGGPRARETQYF.

CDR3 DNA: TGTGCCAGCAGGCGCCCATCGGTCTCGATGGAAGAGACCCAGTACTTC. Translation: CASRRPSVSMEETQYF. The chain recombines TRBV6-1 with TRBJ2-5; no definite D call. The CDR3 has 16 amino acids. The V and J ends lost 6 bases and 3 bases respectively, with 20 bases between them. Per germline, CDR1 MNHNS and CDR2 SASEGT.

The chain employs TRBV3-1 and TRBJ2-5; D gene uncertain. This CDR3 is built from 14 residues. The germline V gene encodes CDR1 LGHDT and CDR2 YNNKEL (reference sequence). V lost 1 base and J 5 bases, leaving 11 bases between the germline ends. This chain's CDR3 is CASSQVPASETQYF. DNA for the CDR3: TGTGCCAGCAGCCAAGTCCCAGCTTCGGAGACCCAGTACTTC.

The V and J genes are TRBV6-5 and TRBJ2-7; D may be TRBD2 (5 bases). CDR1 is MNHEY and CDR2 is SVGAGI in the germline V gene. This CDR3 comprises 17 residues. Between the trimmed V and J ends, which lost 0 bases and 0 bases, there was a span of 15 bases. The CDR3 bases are TGTGCCAGCAGTTACTCGTTCACAGCGGCAAGCTCCTACGAGCAGTACTTC. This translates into CASSYSFTAASSYEQYF.